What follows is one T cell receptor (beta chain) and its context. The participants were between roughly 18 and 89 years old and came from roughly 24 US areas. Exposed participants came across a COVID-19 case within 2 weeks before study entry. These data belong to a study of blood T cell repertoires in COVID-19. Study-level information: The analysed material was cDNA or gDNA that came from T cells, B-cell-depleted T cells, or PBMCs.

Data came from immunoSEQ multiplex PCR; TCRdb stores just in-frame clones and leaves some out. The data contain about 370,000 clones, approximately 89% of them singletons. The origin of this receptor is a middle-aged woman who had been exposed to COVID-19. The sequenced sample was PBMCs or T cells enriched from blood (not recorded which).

CDR3 sequence reads: CASSLPQGTYNEQFF. The CDR3 DNA reads as TGTGCCAGCAGCTTACCACAGGGGACCTACAATGAGCAGTTCTTC. The chain joins TRBV7-2 to TRBJ2-1, with TRBD1 identical over 7 bases. From germline, CDR1 is SGHTA and CDR2 FQGNSA. CDR3 size: 15 residues. The V segment lost 2 bases and the J segment 2 bases; nucleotides outside the gene matches: 3.